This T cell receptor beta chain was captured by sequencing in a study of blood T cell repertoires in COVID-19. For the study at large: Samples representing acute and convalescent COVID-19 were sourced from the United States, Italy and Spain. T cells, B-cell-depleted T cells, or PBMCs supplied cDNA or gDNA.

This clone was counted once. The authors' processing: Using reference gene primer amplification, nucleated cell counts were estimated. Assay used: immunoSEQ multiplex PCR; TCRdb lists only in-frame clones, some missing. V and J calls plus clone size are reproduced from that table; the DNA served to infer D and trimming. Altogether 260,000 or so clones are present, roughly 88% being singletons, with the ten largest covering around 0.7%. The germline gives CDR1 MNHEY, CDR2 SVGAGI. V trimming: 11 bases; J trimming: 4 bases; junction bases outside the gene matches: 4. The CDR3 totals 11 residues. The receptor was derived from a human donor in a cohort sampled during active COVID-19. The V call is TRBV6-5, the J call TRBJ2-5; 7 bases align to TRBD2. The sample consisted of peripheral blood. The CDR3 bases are TGTGCCGGGGGGAGGGGAGAGACCCAGTACTTC. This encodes CAGGRGETQYF.